The following is a TCR beta chain sequence with its context. The record originates from a study of blood T cell repertoires in COVID-19. The overall study: Samples came from the United States, Italy and Spain, spanning acute and convalescent COVID-19.

Germline CDR1 reads SGHNT; CDR2 reads YENEEA. V lost 5 bases to trimming and J lost 3 bases; unmatched junction nucleotides: 3. The CDR3 loop spans 15 amino acids. In the original workflow: Reference gene primers were amplified, and this amplification served to estimate nucleated cell counts. Measured with immunoSEQ multiplex PCR; TCRdb has only the in-frame clones, and not every one. Clone size and the V and J calls come from that table; the DNA yielded D and trimming. The profile covers hundreds of thousands of clones, with around 87% appearing a single time and 1.5% taken by the ten largest. The chain couples TRBV11-3 to TRBJ2-2; TRBD1 aligns across 10 bases. The source is a woman between 35 and 50 years old who had recovered from COVID-19. Specimen: peripheral blood. CDR3 residues: CASSPGTGDTGELFF. CDR3 nucleotide sequence: TGTGCCAGCAGCCCCGGGACAGGGGACACCGGGGAGCTGTTTTTT.